Presented here are 11 T cell receptor beta chains from one specimen sequenced in a study of T cell changes during pregnancy in multiple sclerosis. TCRdb keeps only in-frame clones here, not all; method: immunoSEQ multiplex PCR. The sample gives 85,000 to 120,000 clones, less than 95% of which show up once; roughly 1.5% is in the top ten. Sample: peripheral blood, taken after pregnancy. Receptors were obtained from a female donor with multiple sclerosis, enrolled in a pregnancy study.

The chain carries TRBV7-2 and TRBJ1-2; no reliable D call. Per the germline V gene, CDR1 is SGHTA and CDR2 is FQGNSA. V dropped 7 bases and J dropped 6 bases, with 15 bases sitting between them. This CDR3 is 13 amino acids long. This CDR3 reads CASTGLTGDGYTF. CDR3 nucleotide sequence: TGTGCCAGCACAGGACTTACTGGTGATGGCTACACCTTC.

V and J are TRBV7-5 and TRBJ2-7; TRBD1 is the table's D call, not checked against the DNA. TRBV7-5 is given as a pseudogene. The CDR3 extends over 14 amino acids. This CDR3 is CVRKPRDRVYEQYF. Written as DNA, the CDR3 is TGTGTCAGAAAACCAAGGGACAGGGTCTACGAGCAGTACTTC.

Ten or more counts support this clone. V is TRBV9 and J is TRBJ2-5; perhaps TRBD1 as D (7 bases). Per germline, CDR1 SGDLS and CDR2 YYNGEE. Trimming cost V 4 bases and J 5 bases, with 15 bases left between them. The length of the CDR3 is 14 residues. This chain's CDR3 is CASSPTGAGETQYF. CDR3 DNA: TGTGCCAGCAGCCCAACAGGGGCGGGGGAGACCCAGTACTTC.

This chain connects TRBV4-1 to TRBJ2-7, with 8 bases matching TRBD2. Germline CDR1 and CDR2: MGHRA and YSYEKL. The CDR3 is made up of 14 amino acids. V lost 4 bases to trimming and J lost 3 bases; unmatched junction nucleotides: 5. The CDR3 DNA sequence: TGCGCCAGCAGCCCCCTAGCGGGCCTCTACGAGCAGTACTTC. Its protein product is CASSPLAGLYEQYF.

A single count supports this clone. The V and J genes are TRBV9 and TRBJ1-2; D might be TRBD1 (5 bases). V was clipped by 3 bases and J by 8 bases, with 17 bases between them. This CDR3 comprises 14 residues. Germline V lookup: CDR1 SGDLS, CDR2 YYNGEE. CDR3 loop: CASSAGGGEGGYTF. The CDR3 DNA sequence: TGTGCCAGCAGCGCAGGTGGGGGGGAGGGAGGCTACACCTTC.

In this sample, this clone turned up once. In DNA, the CDR3 is TGTGCCAGCGCTTCGGGGGGACTAGCGGGGGACGGGGAGCTGTTTTTT. Its protein is CASASGGLAGDGELFF. The rearrangement links TRBV7-3 to TRBJ2-2; 14 nucleotides align to TRBD2. Germline values: CDR1 SGHTA, CDR2 FQGTGA. J lost 7 bases, V lost 8 bases, and 9 bases had no gene match. There are 16 residues in the CDR3.

This rearrangement joins TRBV27 to TRBJ1-1; TRBD1 might be the D (5 bases). V dropped 1 base and J dropped 1 base, with 7 bases sitting between them. Germline-derived CDR1 and CDR2 are MNHEY and SMNVEV (reference sequence). CDR3 length: 14 residues. The CDR3 is CASSLFDRNTEAFF. CDR3 coding DNA: TGTGCCAGCAGTTTATTCGACAGGAACACTGAAGCTTTCTTT.

The chain employs TRBV23-1 and TRBJ1-6; 7 positions match TRBD1. TRBV23-1 is annotated as an ORF whose role is uncertain. The CDR3 runs to 17 residues. V lost 0 bases, J lost 4 bases, and 6 bases stayed unmatched. Here the CDR3 DNA reads TGCGCCAGCAGTCAATCGGGTCCGGGACAGTATAATTCACCCCTCCACTTT. Residues: CASSQSGPGQYNSPLHF.

In this sample, this clone turned up once. CDR3 amino acids: CASSHLGEDEQFF. The CDR3 nucleotides read TGTGCCAGCAGTCATCTGGGGGAGGATGAGCAGTTCTTC. The V and J genes are TRBV5-4 and TRBJ2-1; D is perhaps TRBD2 (6 bases). The CDR3 has 13 amino acids. V was clipped by 5 bases and J by 8 bases, with 14 bases between them. Germline values: CDR1 SGHNT, CDR2 YYREEE (reference sequence).

The chain recombines TRBV6-1 with TRBJ2-1; 8 bases align to TRBD1. The CDR3 totals 16 residues. With 2 bases clipped from V and 3 bases from J, the junction kept 6 bases outside the gene matches. Germline lookup yields CDR1 MNHNS and CDR2 SASEGT. CDR3 sequence: CASSEYGTGLYNEQFF. CDR3 in DNA: TGTGCCAGCAGTGAATACGGGACAGGCCTCTACAATGAGCAGTTCTTC.

The chain carries TRBV25-1 and TRBJ2-7; D is unresolved. Germline V lookup: CDR1 MGHDK, CDR2 SYGVNS. Trimming took off 6 bases at V and 3 bases at J, with 6 bases between the two ends. The CDR3 has 11 residues. The CDR3 sequence is CASSPSYEQYF. The CDR3 bases are TGTGCCAGCAGCCCTAGCTACGAGCAGTACTTC.